A single TCR beta chain is shown here with its context. The data were obtained in a study of blood T cell repertoires in COVID-19. With V trimmed by 6 bases and J by 5 bases, 9 bases remained unmatched. Per the germline V gene, CDR1 is MNHEY and CDR2 is SVGAGI. CDR3 length: 15 amino acids. Here immunoSEQ multiplex PCR was the method, and the copy in TCRdb shows in-frame clones only, minus some. This table holds 200,000 to 250,000 clones, approximately 89% found once. Enrollees, about 18 to 100 years old, lived in 24 US areas. The TCR was taken from a woman aged 25 to 45 who had been exposed to COVID-19. This chain joins TRBV6-5 and TRBJ2-2; the match to TRBD1 covers 7 bases. Sequencing used PBMCs or T cells enriched from blood (not recorded which). This chain's CDR3 is CASSGDRVGTGELFF. CDR3 sequence (DNA): TGTGCCAGCAGCGGCGACAGGGTTGGAACCGGGGAGCTGTTTTTT.